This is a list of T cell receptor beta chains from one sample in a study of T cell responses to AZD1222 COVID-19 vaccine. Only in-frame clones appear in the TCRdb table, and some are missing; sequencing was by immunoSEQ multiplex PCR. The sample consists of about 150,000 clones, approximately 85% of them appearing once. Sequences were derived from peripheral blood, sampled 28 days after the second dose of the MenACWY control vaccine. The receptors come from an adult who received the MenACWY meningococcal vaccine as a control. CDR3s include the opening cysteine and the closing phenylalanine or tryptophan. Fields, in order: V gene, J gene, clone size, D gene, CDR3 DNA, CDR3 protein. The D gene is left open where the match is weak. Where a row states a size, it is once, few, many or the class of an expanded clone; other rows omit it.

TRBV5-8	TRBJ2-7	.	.	TGTGCCAGCAGCTTTAACACCTGGGGGACTCTCTACGAGCAGTACTTC	CASSFNTWGTLYEQYF
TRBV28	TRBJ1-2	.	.	TGTGCCAGCAGTTTAGGAGGGAACTATGGCTACACCTTC	CASSLGGNYGYTF
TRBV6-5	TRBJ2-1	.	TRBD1	TGTGCCAGCAGTTACTTTCCCGGGACAGGACGAAATGAGCAGTTCTTC	CASSYFPGTGRNEQFF
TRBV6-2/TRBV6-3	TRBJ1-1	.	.	TGTGCCAGCAGTTACTCGAATTATCACAGGGATGAAGCTTTCTTT	CASSYSNYHRDEAFF
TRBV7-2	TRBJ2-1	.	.	TGTGCCAGCAGCCTTAGATATAGACAGGTTCAGTTCTTC	CASSLRYRQVQFF
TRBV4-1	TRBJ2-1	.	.	TGCGCCAGCAGCCAAGGGGACTCTCTCTCCTACAATGAGCAGTTCTTC	CASSQGDSLSYNEQFF
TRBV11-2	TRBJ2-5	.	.	TGTGCCAGCAGCCCCCTGGCAGGTCGGGAGACCCAGTACTTC	CASSPLAGRETQYF
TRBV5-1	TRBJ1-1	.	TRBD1	TGCGCCAGCAGCCCGCCTCGACAGGGTGGAACTGAAGCTTTCTTT	CASSPPRQGGTEAFF
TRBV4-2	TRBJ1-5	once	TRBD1	TGTGCCCGCCGGGACAGCTACTCCAATCAGCCCCAGCATTTT	CARRDSYSNQPQHF
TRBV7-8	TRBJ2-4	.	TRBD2	TGTGCCAGCAGCCGAGGGGGACTAGCGGGAGGGGTGGACATTCAGTACTTC	CASSRGGLAGGVDIQYF
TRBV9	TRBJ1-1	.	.	TGTGCCAGCAGCGTTTATGGCCAGGGAAGCACTGAAGCTTTCTTT	CASSVYGQGSTEAFF
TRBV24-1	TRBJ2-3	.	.	TGTGCCACCAGTGAGACAATCGGATCCGTCGAGCAGTATTTT	CATSETIGSVEQYF
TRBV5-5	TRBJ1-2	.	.	TGTGCCAGCAGCTTGTTCGCGCGAGGGGAAGGCTACACCTTC	CASSLFARGEGYTF
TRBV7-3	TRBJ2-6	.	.	TGTGCCAGCAGCGCCTTCGGGGGACAGCACTCTGGGGCCAACGTCCTGACTTTC	CASSAFGGQHSGANVLTF
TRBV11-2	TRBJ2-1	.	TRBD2	TGTGCCAGCAGCGAACTAGCGGGAGTTGGTGAGCAGTTCTTC	CASSELAGVGEQFF
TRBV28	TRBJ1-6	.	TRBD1	TGTGCCAGCAGTGGACAGGGGAGCTCCTATAATTCACCCCTCCACTTT	CASSGQGSSYNSPLHF
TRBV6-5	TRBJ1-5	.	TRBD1	TGTGCCAGCAGACGGACAGGGAAGAATCAGCCCCAGCATTTT	CASRRTGKNQPQHF
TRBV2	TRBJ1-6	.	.	TGTGCCAGCAAAGGACAGTATAATTCACCCCTCCACTTT	CASKGQYNSPLHF
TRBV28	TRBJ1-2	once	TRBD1	TGTGCCAGCAGTAGTGGGACAGGGGGCGGGTATGGCTACACCTTC	CASSSGTGGGYGYTF
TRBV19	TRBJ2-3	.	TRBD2	TGTGCCAGTAGTTGGCGGGAGGGTACGCAGTATTTT	CASSWREGTQYF
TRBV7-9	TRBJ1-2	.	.	TGTGCCAGCAGCTCCTCAGATCCCAACTATGGCTACACCTTC	CASSSSDPNYGYTF
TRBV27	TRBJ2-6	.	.	TGTGCCAGCCATAGGGGAACGAGCTCTGGGGCCAACGTCCTGACTTTC	CASHRGTSSGANVLTF
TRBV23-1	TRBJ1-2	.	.	TGCGCCAGCAGTCGACAGTCGGAGGGGGACGGCTACACCTTC	CASSRQSEGDGYTF
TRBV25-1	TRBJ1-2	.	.	TGTGCCAGCAGTACGGTTTACTATGGCTACACCTTC	CASSTVYYGYTF
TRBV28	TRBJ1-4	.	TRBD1	TGTGCCAGCAGTTTGGGGAGGACAGGGAAGTTTGAAAAACTGTTTTTT	CASSLGRTGKFEKLFF
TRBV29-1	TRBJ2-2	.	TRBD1	TGCAGCGTTCGACAGGGGCCAGACCGGGAGCTGTTTTTT	CSVRQGPDRELFF
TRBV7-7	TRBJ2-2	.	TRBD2	TGTGCTAGCAGCTTAGACAGCGGGAGGGCCGACACCGGGGAGCTGTTTTTT	CASSLDSGRADTGELFF
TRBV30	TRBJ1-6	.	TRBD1	TGTGCCTGGAGTGTTCGGAGAGGGACAGTGAGTTCACCCCTCCACTTT	CAWSVRRGTVSSPLHF
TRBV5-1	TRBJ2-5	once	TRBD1	TGCGCCAGTCGGGACAGTAAGGAGACCCAGTACTTC	CASRDSKETQYF
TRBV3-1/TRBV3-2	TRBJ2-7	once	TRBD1	TGTGCCAGCACCAGGACAGGTGTCTCCTACGAGCAGTACTTC	CASTRTGVSYEQYF
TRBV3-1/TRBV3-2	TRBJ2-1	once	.	TGTGCCAGCAGCCTCCTCTGGGGGAGTTCTGAGGATGAGCAGTTCTTC	CASSLLWGSSEDEQFF
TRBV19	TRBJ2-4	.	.	TGTGCCAGTAGTATTGGGCGGGAAAACATTCAGTACTTC	CASSIGRENIQYF
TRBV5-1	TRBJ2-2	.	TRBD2	TGCGCCAGCAGCTTGGCCGGGCCAGCGGGGAGCTTAAGTACCGGGGAGCTGTTTTTT	CASSLAGPAGSLSTGELFF
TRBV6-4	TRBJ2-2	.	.	TGTGCCGTAAGGGCAGAAGGGACCGGGGAGCTGTTTTTT	CAVRAEGTGELFF
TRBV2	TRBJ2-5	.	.	TGTGCCAGCAGCAAGGAAGAGACCCAGTACTTC	CASSKEETQYF
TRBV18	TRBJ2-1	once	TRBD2	TGTGCCAGCTCACCACCGAGGACTAGCGGGAGTTCCTACAATGAGCAGTTCTTC	CASSPPRTSGSSYNEQFF
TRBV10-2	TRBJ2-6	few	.	TGCGCCAGCAGCCCATCAGGGGCCAACGTCCTGACTTTC	CASSPSGANVLTF
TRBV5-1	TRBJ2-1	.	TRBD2	TGCGCCAGCAGCCCGGGGACTAGCGAGAAAAGGGCCTACAATGAGCAGTTCTTC	CASSPGTSEKRAYNEQFF
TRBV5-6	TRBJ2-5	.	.	TGTGCCAGCAGCTTTATAGCGGACAAAGAGACCCAGTACTTC	CASSFIADKETQYF
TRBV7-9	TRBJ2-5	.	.	TGTGCCAGCAGCCTCCAGGAGACCTCGCGAGAGGAGACCCAGTACTTC	CASSLQETSREETQYF
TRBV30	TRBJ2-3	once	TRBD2	TGTGCCTGGAGGAATAGCGGGAGAGGTACAGATACGCAGTATTTT	CAWRNSGRGTDTQYF
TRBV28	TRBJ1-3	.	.	TGTGCCAGCAGTTTAGTGGGCTCTGGAAACACCATATATTTT	CASSLVGSGNTIYF
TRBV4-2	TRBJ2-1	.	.	TGTGCCAGCAGCCAAGCCCTTCTCATTAGCTCCTACAATGAGCAGTTCTTC	CASSQALLISSYNEQFF
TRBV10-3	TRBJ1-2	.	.	TGTGCCATCAGTGGCGGGAGAGGGGTTGATGGCTACACCTTC	CAISGGRGVDGYTF
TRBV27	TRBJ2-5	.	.	TGTGCCAGCAGTTTAGGGGCCTTAAACGGGACCCAGTACTTC	CASSLGALNGTQYF
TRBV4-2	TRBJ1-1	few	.	TGTGCCAGCAGCCAGGACGGGACCATAAACACTGAAGCTTTCTTT	CASSQDGTINTEAFF
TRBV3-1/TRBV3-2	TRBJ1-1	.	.	TGTGCCAGCAGCCAAAGGGAGCGTGAAGCTTTCTTT	CASSQREREAFF
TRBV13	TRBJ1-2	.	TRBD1	TGTGCCAGCAGCCGGACAGGGGTAGGCTACACCTTC	CASSRTGVGYTF
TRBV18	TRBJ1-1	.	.	TGTGCCAGCTCACCCGCGGGAGACACTGAAGCTTTCTTT	CASSPAGDTEAFF
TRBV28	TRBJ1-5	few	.	TGTGCCAGCAGCCTCGGCTGGAGTCAGCCCCAGCATTTT	CASSLGWSQPQHF